This section outlines one T cell receptor beta chain sequence together with its context. What it recognizes is unknown. Expressed TCRB transcripts were sequenced after all isolated RNA was converted to cDNA. Sequenced by immunoSEQ multiplex PCR; TCRdb stores in-frame clones only, minus some. There are hundreds of thousands of clones in the sample; over 12% occur only once, and 0.03% to 0.04% lies in the top ten. The data stem from a study of beta chain features in type 1 diabetes. Overall study results and limits: Researchers caution that PCR might favor shorter templates, equally among patients and controls. Among type 1 diabetes patients, VDJ junctions had fewer insertions and more deletions. Patients showed naive, central memory and Treg TCRB repertoires that appeared more similar than those of healthy donors. Shortening of TCRB CDR3s, moderate but significant, appeared in all four CD4+ subsets of Type 1 diabetes patients.

The CDR3 is 14 residues long. The V gene lost 2 bases and the J gene lost 9 bases, with 14 bases spanning the gap. The germline CDR1 and CDR2 sequences are MGHDK and SYGVNS. CD4+ naive, central memory, regulatory and stem cell-like memory cells were sorted via CD45RO/CCR7/CD25/CD127/CD95/CD27. The sample consisted of naive CD4+ T cells from blood. The chain joins TRBV25-1 to TRBJ2-4, with D possibly TRBD1 on 5 matching bases. This sequence was found in a man between 18 and 35 years old with type 1 diabetes. The CDR3 spells CASSEPDPGFIQYF. For the CDR3, the DNA is TGTGCCAGCAGTGAACCCGATCCAGGGTTCATTCAGTACTTC. Together with reference TRBV25-1 and TRBJ2-4, the CDR3 gives the full variable domain: EADIYQTPRYLVIGTGKKITLECSQTMGHDKMYWYQQDPGMELHLIHYSYGVNSTEKGDLSSESTVSRIRTEHFPLTLESARPSHTSQYLCASSEPDPGFIQYFGAGTRLSVL.